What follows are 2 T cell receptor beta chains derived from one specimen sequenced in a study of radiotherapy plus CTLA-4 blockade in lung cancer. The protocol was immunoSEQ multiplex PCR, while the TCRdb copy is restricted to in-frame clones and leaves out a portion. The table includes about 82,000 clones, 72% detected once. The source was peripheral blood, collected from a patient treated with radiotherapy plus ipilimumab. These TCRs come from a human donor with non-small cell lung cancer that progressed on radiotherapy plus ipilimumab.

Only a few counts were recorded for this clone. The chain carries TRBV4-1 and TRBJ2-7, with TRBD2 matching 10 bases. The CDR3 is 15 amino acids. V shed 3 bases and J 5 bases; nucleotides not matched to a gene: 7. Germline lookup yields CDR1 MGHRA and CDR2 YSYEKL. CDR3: CASSQLAGDIDEQYF. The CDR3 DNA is TGCGCCAGCAGCCAGCTAGCGGGAGATATAGACGAGCAGTACTTC.

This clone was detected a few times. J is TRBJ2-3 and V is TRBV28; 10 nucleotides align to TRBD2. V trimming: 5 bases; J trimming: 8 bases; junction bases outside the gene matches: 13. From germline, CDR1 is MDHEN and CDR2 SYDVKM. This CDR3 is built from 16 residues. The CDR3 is CASSTTSGIPGGTQYF. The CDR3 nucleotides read TGTGCCAGCAGTACAACTAGCGGGATCCCGGGCGGTACGCAGTATTTT.